One and the same sample provided the 23 T cell receptor beta chains below, sequenced in a study of blood T cell repertoires in COVID-19. TCRdb's copy holds only in-frame clones and misses some; the assay was immunoSEQ multiplex PCR. The table records approximately 210,000 clones, around 80% of them present only once. Sequencing was done on a sample of peripheral blood. The source is a woman aged 40-49 years with acute or convalescent COVID-19.

The V gene is TRBV11-2, the J gene TRBJ2-4; D is perhaps TRBD1 (5 bases). The V gene lost 4 bases and the J gene lost 9 bases, with 19 bases spanning the gap. The germline V gene has CDR1 SGHAT and CDR2 FQNNGV. The CDR3 loop spans 15 amino acids. The CDR3 region is CASSSGKGALAIQYF. The CDR3 nucleotides are TGTGCCAGCAGCTCAGGTAAAGGGGCGCTGGCCATTCAGTACTTC.

This clone came up a few times. The V call is TRBV2, the J call TRBJ2-3, with 14 positions matching TRBD2. CDR1 and CDR2 from the germline V gene are SNHLY and FYNNEI. V gave up 4 bases and J gave up 4 bases; unmatched junction bases: 7. This CDR3 region has 17 residues. The CDR3 nucleotides are TGTGCCAGCAGTGGGGTTAGGACTAGCGGGAGGTCAGATACGCAGTATTTT. It is translated as CASSGVRTSGRSDTQYF.

V is TRBV19 and J is TRBJ1-1; 9 bases agree with TRBD1. From germline, CDR1 is LNHDA and CDR2 SQIVND (reference sequence). The CDR3 has 18 residues. Trimming cost V 6 bases and J 0 bases; bases outside gene matches: 14. In DNA form, the CDR3 reads TGTGCCAGTAGCCACCTTCCGGGACAGGGATTCATGAACACTGAAGCTTTCTTT. Translated: CASSHLPGQGFMNTEAFF.

The chain combines TRBV18 with TRBJ1-1; possibly TRBD1 for D (5 bases). The length of the CDR3 is 15 residues. Germline CDR1 KGHSH, CDR2 LQKENI. Trimming cost V 2 bases and J 1 base, with 11 bases left between them. DNA of the CDR3: TGTGCCAGCTCACCAACCGGGGGGGGGAACACTGAAGCTTTCTTT. Residues: CASSPTGGGNTEAFF. Full variable domain (missing parts from reference TRBV18 and TRBJ1-1): NAGVMQNPRHLVRRRGQEARLRCSPMKGHSHVYWYRQLPEEGLKFMVYLQKENIIDESGMPKERFSAEFPKEGPSILRIQQVVRGDSAAYFCASSPTGGGNTEAFFGQGTRLTVV.

V is TRBV10-2 and J is TRBJ1-6; no definite D call. Per germline, CDR1 WSHSY and CDR2 SAAADI. This CDR3 region has 14 residues. V lost 3 bases to trimming and J lost 6 bases, with 9 bases between them. CDR3 sequence reads: CASSEFGGNSPLHF. CDR3 coding DNA: TGCGCCAGCAGTGAATTCGGTGGTAATTCACCCCTCCACTTT.

The chain carries TRBV11-2 and TRBJ1-1; D is possibly TRBD1 (6 bases). Trimming removed 6 bases at V and 3 bases at J, with 14 bases between. The CDR3 has 14 amino acids. Germline V gives CDR1 SGHAT, CDR2 FQNNGV. The CDR3 sequence is CASSRDTLYTEAFF. The CDR3 DNA reads as TGTGCCAGCAGTCGGGACACGTTATACACTGAAGCTTTCTTT.

This clone was detected once. The chain employs TRBV14 and TRBJ2-5; weak D call: TRBD2 (5 bases). V was shortened by 0 bases and J by 0 bases, with 17 bases between the two germline ends. In germline, CDR1 is SGHDN, CDR2 FVKESK. CDR3 length equals 18 residues. The CDR3 DNA follows: TGTGCCAGCAGCCAAGAGGGCGGTTCTAGCTTTTACCAAGAGACCCAGTACTTC. As protein: CASSQEGGSSFYQETQYF.

In this sample, this clone turned up a few times. This sequence joins TRBV24-1 and TRBJ2-2; 8 positions agree with TRBD2. V was clipped by 9 bases and J by 5 bases; unmatched bases: 7. Germline loops: CDR1 KGHDR, CDR2 SFDVKD. This CDR3 contains 14 residues. The CDR3 region has the DNA TGTGCCACCGGAATAGCGGGGTCAACCGGGGAGCTGTTTTTT. It is translated as CATGIAGSTGELFF.

V usage is TRBV6-5 and J usage is TRBJ2-7; D may be TRBD2 (6 bases). Trimming removed 2 bases at V and 3 bases at J, with 17 bases between. The CDR3 sequence is 16 residues long. Germline CDR1 and CDR2: MNHEY and SVGAGI. The CDR3 sequence: CASSYRAGPIVYEQYF. CDR3 in DNA: TGTGCCAGCAGTTACCGTGCGGGACCAATAGTCTACGAGCAGTACTTC.

V gene TRBV2 combines with J gene TRBJ1-4; D remains unclear. The CDR3 sequence is 12 residues long. With 4 bases removed from V and 8 bases from J, the gap between germline ends came to 8 bases. CDR1 is SNHLY, CDR2 FYNNEI, per germline. The CDR3 DNA reads as TGTGCCAGCAGTGGCCTCGGGGAAAAACTGTTTTTT. As protein: CASSGLGEKLFF.

This clone was detected once. The chain couples TRBV5-6 to TRBJ2-3, with 7 bases fitting TRBD2. The CDR3 has 16 residues. Germline V gives CDR1 SGHDT, CDR2 YYEEEE. The junction had 9 bases not matched to a gene; V was cut back by 4 bases and J by 1 base. The CDR3 nucleotides read TGTGCCAGCAGCCTTAGACTAGCAGGAGGCACAGATACGCAGTATTTT. Translating gives CASSLRLAGGTDTQYF.

This chain connects TRBV9 to TRBJ1-3; D is possibly TRBD1 (5 bases). V was cut by 0 bases and J by 3 bases, with 10 bases left in between. The CDR3 contains 15 residues. Germline CDR1 SGDLS, CDR2 YYNGEE. CDR3 coding DNA: TGTGCCAGCAGCGTAGGGGCAGGGATTGGAAACACCATATATTTT. Translated: CASSVGAGIGNTIYF.

The rearrangement uses TRBV12-5 and TRBJ2-1, with 8 positions matching TRBD2. The junction had 11 bases not matched to a gene; V was cut back by 5 bases and J by 2 bases. Germline lookup yields CDR1 LGHNT and CDR2 FRNRAP. CDR3 length: 17 residues. The CDR3 DNA sequence: TGTGCTAGTGGTCCTTCAGTCGGGAGGGGAACCTACAATGAGCAGTTCTTC. Amino acid sequence: CASGPSVGRGTYNEQFF.

This sequence joins TRBV5-1 and TRBJ2-7, with TRBD1 matching over 7 bases. V shed 0 bases, J shed 3 bases, and the junction held 6 bases outside the gene matches. Germline CDR1 is SGHRS and CDR2 is YFSETQ. This CDR3 contains 15 residues. Written as DNA, the CDR3 is TGCGCCAGCAGCTTGGCAGTCCAGGGGGACTACGAGCAGTACTTC. Translation: CASSLAVQGDYEQYF.

This chain connects TRBV6-6 to TRBJ2-4, with TRBD1 as a possible D gene (5 bases). V was clipped by 5 bases and J by 2 bases, with 25 bases between them. Germline assignment: CDR1 MNHNY and CDR2 SVGAGI (reference sequence). The CDR3 consists of 19 residues. CDR3 sequence reads: CASSPHLGSKGLTKNIQYF. CDR3 nucleotide sequence: TGTGCCAGCAGTCCCCACCTGGGCTCGAAGGGGCTAACCAAAAACATTCAGTACTTC.

The CDR3 coding sequence is TGTGCCAGCTCACTGGACAGGCTCACAGATACGCAGTATTTT. Amino acids: CASSLDRLTDTQYF. The chain has TRBV18 and TRBJ2-3; 7 bases map to TRBD1. Germline lookup yields CDR1 KGHSH and CDR2 LQKENI. The V and J ends lost 4 bases and 2 bases, in that order; junction bases with no gene match: 3. CDR3 length: 14 residues.

This chain joins TRBV5-1 and TRBJ1-1; weak D call: TRBD1 (5 bases). The CDR3 runs to 15 residues. The V gene's germline CDR1 is SGHRS and CDR2 YFSETQ. Trimming took off 5 bases at V and 1 base at J, with 15 bases between the two ends. The CDR3 loop is CASSQFGQGNTEAFF. The CDR3 nucleotides read TGCGCCAGCAGTCAATTTGGGCAGGGGAACACTGAAGCTTTCTTT.

The V call is TRBV14, the J call TRBJ1-1; unclear D gene. Germline V CDR1 and CDR2: SGHDN, FVKESK. V was cut by 4 bases and J by 2 bases, with 8 bases left in between. This CDR3 contains 13 residues. DNA for the CDR3: TGTGCCAGCAGCCCCCGGGGTAACACTGAAGCTTTCTTT. Protein product: CASSPRGNTEAFF.

The chain combines TRBV7-9 with TRBJ2-7; 9 bases are shared with TRBD1. Per germline, CDR1 SEHNR and CDR2 FQNEAQ (reference sequence). This CDR3 spans 15 amino acids. The trim removed 5 bases at V and 3 bases at J, leaving 8 bases unmatched. CDR3 nucleotides: TGTGCCAGCAGCGTAATCCGGGACAGGGACTACGAGCAGTACTTC. Translation: CASSVIRDRDYEQYF.

In its sample, this clone was seen a few times. V usage is TRBV6-5 and J usage is TRBJ1-1; 10 nucleotides line up with TRBD1. Trimming cost V 6 bases and J 3 bases; bases outside gene matches: 1. The CDR3 is 13 residues long. CDR1 is MNHEY and CDR2 is SVGAGI in the germline V gene. DNA for the CDR3: TGTGCCAGCAGGGGACAGGGGTACACTGAAGCTTTCTTT. Its translation: CASRGQGYTEAFF.

The gene calls are TRBV12-5 and TRBJ1-5; D possibly corresponds to TRBD1 (5 bases). The V gene's germline CDR1 is LGHNT and CDR2 FRNRAP. V lost 0 bases and J 7 bases, leaving 13 bases between the germline ends. The CDR3 has 15 residues. The CDR3 bases are TGTGCTAGTGGTTTGGTACGGCAGGGAGGACAGCCCCAGCATTTT. It codes for CASGLVRQGGQPQHF. The entire variable domain, with the rest obtained from reference TRBV12-5 and TRBJ1-5, is as follows: DARVTQTPRHKVTEMGQEVTMRCQPILGHNTVFWYRQTMMQGLELLAYFRNRAPLDDSGMPKDRFSAEMPDATLATLKIQPSEPRDSAVYFCASGLVRQGGQPQHFGDGTRLSIL.

The chain has TRBV6-5 and TRBJ2-1; 10 bases are shared with TRBD2. Germline assignment: CDR1 MNHEY and CDR2 SVGAGI. The length of the CDR3 is 16 residues. The V gene end was trimmed by 4 bases and the J gene end by 7 bases; junction bases not matched to a gene: 10. CDR3 sequence reads: CASSSDPSGRGNEQFF. The CDR3, as DNA: TGTGCCAGCAGTTCCGATCCTAGCGGGAGAGGGAATGAGCAGTTCTTC.

This chain connects TRBV10-1 to TRBJ1-1, with a weak D call TRBD1 (6 bases). CDR3 size: 14 residues. V was trimmed by 3 bases and J by 6 bases, leaving 14 bases between them. Germline V CDR1 and CDR2: WNHNN, SYGVQD (reference sequence). For the CDR3, the DNA is TGCGCCAGCAGTGAAACAGGGATTGGCGCTGAAGCTTTCTTT. This encodes CASSETGIGAEAFF.